This T cell receptor (beta chain) was observed in a study of tumor-infiltrating lymphocytes in oesophageal squamous cell carcinoma. Looked up from germline, CDR1 is MNHEY and CDR2 is SVGAGI. The CDR3 is 15 residues long. This clonotype was picked up a small number of times. TCRdb reanalysed the PCR reads using MiXCR and keeps one entry per CDR3 protein. The data hold approximately 20,000 distinct CDR3 sequences, with 40% to 45% observed a single time. Specimen: normal esophageal tissue next to the tumor. This sequence originates from a male donor with esophageal squamous cell carcinoma. V is TRBV6-5 and J is TRBJ2-7; 8 nucleotides match TRBD1. The J call may be incorrect, as the DNA end agrees better with TRBJ1-2. The CDR3 loop reads CASSSLPGTGYGYTF. Written as DNA, the CDR3 is TGTGCCAGCAGTTCGTTGCCAGGGACAGGCTATGGCTACACCTTC.